These 25 T cell receptor beta chains were all obtained from the same sample, sequenced in a study of human T cells and chemical hapten exposure. The time point here: pre-sensitization, week 0. The treatment was: therapeutic diphenylcyclopropenone sensitization with weekly scalp DPC. TCRdb re-called the RACE reads with MiXCR, one entry per CDR3 protein. The sample includes approximately 100,000 distinct CDR3 sequences, roughly 12% of them seen just once. The specimen comprised whole blood, sampled in connection with sensitization to the hapten diphenylcyclopropenone (DPC). These receptors originate from a woman aged 50 to 60 with alopecia areata. Some clones in this sample may be carry-over from other donors' samples.

This clonotype turned up a few times. V and J are TRBV6-2 or TRBV6-3 and TRBJ1-1; 12 bases agree with TRBD1. The CDR3 is 15 residues long. Germline V gene lookup returns CDR1 MNHEY and CDR2 SVGEGT. V shed 5 bases, J shed 5 bases, and the junction held 6 bases outside the gene matches. CDR3 residues: CASSPGTGGWTEAFF. In DNA, the CDR3 is TGTGCCAGCAGTCCCGGGACAGGGGGCTGGACTGAAGCTTTCTTT.

The CDR3 region is CASSIATNEKLFF. The CDR3 coding sequence is TGTGCCAGCAGTATTGCAACTAATGAAAAACTGTTTTTT. This chain uses TRBV28 with TRBJ1-4; D is unclear. The CDR3 has 13 amino acids. Trimming took 5 bases from V and 0 from J, leaving 4 bases between them. Germline V gene sequence: CDR1 MDHEN, CDR2 SYDVKM. The full variable domain, rest sourced from reference TRBV28 and TRBJ1-4, is DVKVTQSSRYLVKRTGEKVFLECVQDMDHENMFWYRQDPGLGLRLIYFSYDVKMKEKGDIPEGYSVSREKKERFSLILESASTNQTSMYLCASSIATNEKLFFGSGTQLSVL.

This clonotype showed up just a few times. V usage is TRBV7-9 and J usage is TRBJ2-2, with TRBD1 matching 8 bases. V shed 5 bases, J shed 1 base, and the junction held 6 bases outside the gene matches. Per the germline V gene, CDR1 is SEHNR and CDR2 is FQNEAQ (reference sequence). The CDR3 spans 16 residues. For the CDR3, the DNA is TGTGCCAGCAGCCTTTATGGGACAGGGAACACCGGGGAGCTGTTTTTT. It encodes CASSLYGTGNTGELFF. The full variable domain, rest sourced from reference TRBV7-9 and TRBJ2-2, is DTGVSQNPRHKITKRGQNVTFRCDPISEHNRLYWYRQTLGQGPEFLTYFQNEAQLEKSRLLSDRFSAERPKGSFSTLEIQRTEQGDSAMYLCASSLYGTGNTGELFFGEGSRLTVL.

This clonotype was seen only a few times. The V and J genes are TRBV7-9 and TRBJ2-1, with TRBD1 as a possible D gene (5 bases). The CDR3 is 15 residues long. V was cut by 7 bases and J by 1 base, with 14 bases left in between. Germline V CDR1 and CDR2: SEHNR, FQNEAQ (reference sequence). CDR3 bases: TGTGCCAGCACCCTAGGGGATTCTTCCTACAATGAGCAGTTCTTC. Residues: CASTLGDSSYNEQFF.

In nucleotides, the CDR3 is TGTGCCAGCAGCTACCCAGTCGGGCGATTTAGCTCCTACAATGAGCAGTTCTTC. Translation gives CASSYPVGRFSSYNEQFF. This rearrangement joins TRBV7-8 to TRBJ2-1, with D unclear. The CDR3 loop spans 18 amino acids. V was clipped by 4 bases and J by 0 bases, with 19 bases between them. Per the germline V gene, CDR1 is SGHVS and CDR2 is FQNEAQ. Looking up the rest from reference TRBV7-8 and TRBJ2-1 gives the full variable domain: GAGVSQSPRYKVAKRGQDVALRCDPISGHVSLFWYQQALGQGPEFLTYFQNEAQLDKSGLPSDRFFAERPEGSVSTLKIQRTQQEDSAVYLCASSYPVGRFSSYNEQFFGPGTRLTVL.

This clonotype was observed a few times. This sequence joins TRBV5-1 and TRBJ2-2; D possibly corresponds to TRBD1 (6 bases). CDR1 and CDR2 (germline): SGHRS, YFSETQ. This CDR3 comprises 16 residues. Trimming pared 4 bases from V and 4 bases from J, leaving 17 bases between. The CDR3 DNA is TGCGCCAGCAGCCCGCTGGCCGACAGGTCCACCGGGGAGCTGTTTTTT. This codes for CASSPLADRSTGELFF.

This clonotype was detected only a few times. The chain employs TRBV4-2 and TRBJ2-7; 9 bases agree with TRBD2. J was trimmed by 7 bases and V by 0 bases; bases with no gene match: 19. This CDR3 has 19 amino acids. Germline values: CDR1 LGHNA, CDR2 YNFKEQ. CDR3 coding DNA: TGTGCCAGCAGCCAAGACCTGGGAGGACTAGCGCGGGTTGGGGGGGAGCAGTACTTC. Amino acid sequence: CASSQDLGGLARVGGEQYF.

The chain links TRBV24-1 to TRBJ1-1; no definite D call. V lost 2 bases to trimming and J lost 0 bases, with 3 bases between them. This CDR3 comprises 13 residues. Germline loops: CDR1 KGHDR, CDR2 SFDVKD. The CDR3 coding sequence is TGTGCCACCAGTGATTCTGTGAACACTGAAGCTTTCTTT. This encodes CATSDSVNTEAFF.

This clonotype appeared many times. This sequence joins TRBV4-3 and TRBJ1-4, with D tentatively TRBD1 (5 bases). Per germline, CDR1 LGHNA and CDR2 YSLEER. Trimming took 0 bases from V and 5 from J, leaving 16 bases between them. This CDR3 spans 17 amino acids. The CDR3 loop is CASSQDLLGRRNEKLFF. The DNA of the CDR3 is TGCGCCAGCAGCCAAGATCTATTGGGACGCCGGAATGAAAAACTGTTTTTT.

This chain connects TRBV3-1 to TRBJ1-4; D remains ambiguous. With 4 bases removed from V and 6 bases from J, the gap between germline ends came to 9 bases. Germline CDR1 and CDR2: LGHDT and YNNKEL (reference sequence). The CDR3 has 13 amino acids. The CDR3: CASSPYFDEKLFF. The CDR3 coding sequence is TGTGCCAGCAGCCCTTATTTTGATGAAAAACTGTTTTTT.

The V and J genes are TRBV28 and TRBJ1-5; 9 bases map to TRBD1. CDR3 length: 16 residues. The germline CDR1 and CDR2 sequences are MDHEN and SYDVKM. J lost 2 bases, V lost 2 bases, and 4 bases had no gene match. CDR3 sequence: CASSLTGGEGNQPQHF. The CDR3 DNA follows: TGTGCCAGCAGTTTAACAGGGGGCGAGGGCAATCAGCCCCAGCATTTT.

This clonotype was counted a few times. The chain recombines TRBV18 with TRBJ1-4; possible D gene TRBD1, 5 bases. This CDR3 contains 13 residues. Trimming stripped 3 bases from V and 8 bases from J, with 10 bases between. Germline-derived CDR1 and CDR2 are KGHSH and LQKENI. The CDR3 DNA reads as TGTGCCAGCTCACCGGCGGGGGGAGAAAAACTGTTTTTT. Amino acid sequence: CASSPAGGEKLFF.

This clonotype turned up a few times. The CDR3 reads CASSPGQGTYGYTF. DNA of the CDR3: TGTGCCAGCAGTCCCGGACAGGGAACATATGGCTACACCTTC. This chain joins TRBV6-4 and TRBJ1-2; 8 bases are a match to TRBD1. The germline V gene has CDR1 MRHNA and CDR2 SNTAGT. This CDR3 is built from 14 residues. V dropped 5 bases and J dropped 5; count of bases not matched to a gene: 7.

The chain has TRBV20-1 and TRBJ2-5; the D gene is possibly TRBD1 (5 bases). There are 15 residues in the CDR3. Per germline, CDR1 DFQATT and CDR2 SNEGSKA (reference sequence). The V and J ends lost 5 bases and 2 bases respectively, with 18 bases between them. CDR3 residues: CSALRPTRDQETQYF. The DNA for the CDR3 is TGCAGTGCTCTCCGCCCAACCAGGGATCAAGAGACCCAGTACTTC.

The rearrangement uses TRBV7-6 and TRBJ2-1; 8 nucleotides agree with TRBD1. The CDR3 consists of 14 residues. Germline V CDR1 and CDR2: SGHVS, FNYEAQ. Trimming took 6 bases from V and 9 from J; bases not matched to a gene: 10. In DNA, the CDR3 is TGTGCCAGCAGATTGACAGGGGTAGCTGGTGAGCAGTTCTTC. This encodes CASRLTGVAGEQFF.

The sample holds a few counts of this clonotype. This chain uses TRBV9 with TRBJ2-1; D may correspond to TRBD1 or TRBD2 (5 bases each). The CDR3 extends over 15 amino acids. Germline CDR1 and CDR2: SGDLS and YYNGEE. V was trimmed by 4 bases and J by 0 bases, leaving 11 bases between them. CDR3 region: CASSPWGSSYNEQFF. The CDR3 nucleotides read TGTGCCAGCAGCCCATGGGGGAGCTCCTACAATGAGCAGTTCTTC.

The chain carries TRBV12-3 or TRBV12-4 and TRBJ2-7; 14 bases map to TRBD2. After removal of 5 bases from V and 3 bases from J, the junction contained 9 bases not matched to a gene. The CDR3 consists of 17 residues. DNA for the CDR3: TGTGCCAGCAGTCAAGGACTAGCGGGAGGATTACACTACGAGCAGTACTTC. It encodes CASSQGLAGGLHYEQYF.

This clonotype showed up many times. The chain combines TRBV28 with TRBJ2-7; D remains unclear. CDR1 and CDR2 (germline): MDHEN, SYDVKM. Deletions cut 3 bases from V and 12 bases from J, with 15 bases between. The CDR3 is 12 residues long. In DNA, the CDR3 is TGTGCCAGCAGTTTGGCAGGAACTAACCCGTACTTC. Its protein product is CASSLAGTNPYF.

There are a few counts of this clonotype. The genes are TRBV5-1 and TRBJ2-3; possible D gene TRBD2, 5 bases. V was cut by 4 bases and J by 2 bases, with 11 bases left in between. The CDR3 length is 14 residues. Germline V gene sequence: CDR1 SGHRS, CDR2 YFSETQ. CDR3 sequence (DNA): TGCGCCAGCAGCCCCTCGGACTTCACAGATACGCAGTATTTT. It translates to CASSPSDFTDTQYF.

The chain carries TRBV4-1 and TRBJ1-1, with 7 bases fitting TRBD1. The CDR3 totals 15 residues. V was pared by 3 bases and J by 1 base, with 5 bases of the junction left unmatched. CDR1 MGHRA and CDR2 YSYEKL come from the germline V gene. The CDR3 bases are TGCGCCAGCAGCCACACACAGGGGCAGAACACTGAAGCTTTCTTT. Protein: CASSHTQGQNTEAFF.

This clonotype was counted only a few times. V usage is TRBV12-5 and J usage is TRBJ1-1, with unresolved D. Germline V gene lookup returns CDR1 LGHNT and CDR2 FRNRAP. This CDR3 has 11 residues. V gave up 1 base and J gave up 8 bases, with 5 bases separating them. The CDR3 reads CASGLGAEAFF. The CDR3 DNA is TGTGCTAGTGGTTTGGGCGCAGAAGCTTTCTTT.

This clonotype occurred once. In DNA, the CDR3 is TGTGCCAGCAGTGAAGACGTGGGGGCCGGAGATACGCAGTATTTT. It encodes CASSEDVGAGDTQYF. This chain links TRBV2 with TRBJ2-3; a possible D gene is TRBD1 (6 bases). The CDR3 has 15 residues. V lost 1 base to trimming and J lost 5 bases, with 13 bases between them. Germline V gene lookup returns CDR1 SNHLY and CDR2 FYNNEI. Complete variable domain (other parts from reference TRBV2 and TRBJ2-3): EPEVTQTPSHQVTQMGQEVILRCVPISNHLYFYWYRQILGQKVEFLVSFYNNEISEKSEIFDDQFSVERPDGSNFTLKIRSTKLEDSAMYFCASSEDVGAGDTQYFGPGTRLTVL.

This clonotype was seen repeatedly, ten times or more. The chain recombines TRBV4-2 with TRBJ2-7, with 9 bases matching TRBD1. The CDR3 has 16 residues. J was trimmed by 4 bases and V by 2 bases; bases with no gene match: 9. Germline V gene sequence: CDR1 LGHNA, CDR2 YNFKEQ. CDR3 in DNA: TGTGCCAGCAGCCAATCGTTGGGACAGGGTTGGTACGAGCAGTACTTC. Its translation is CASSQSLGQGWYEQYF.

The CDR3 is CASKPGTANTEAFF. The CDR3 DNA is TGCGCCAGCAAACCCGGGACAGCGAACACTGAAGCTTTCTTT. J is TRBJ1-1 and V is TRBV5-1; 7 bases are a match to TRBD1. The CDR3 spans 14 residues. V was clipped by 6 bases and J by 1 base; unmatched bases: 6. Germline V gene sequence: CDR1 SGHRS, CDR2 YFSETQ.

Of note for this clonotype: The CDR3 ends on some other residue instead of the conserved phenylalanine or tryptophan, so this is likely a read error. The gene calls are TRBV3-1 and TRBJ2-2; TRBD2 matches 13 bases. The germline gives CDR1 LGHDT, CDR2 YNNKEL (reference sequence). V lost 3 bases, J lost 6 bases, and 4 bases stayed unmatched. The CDR3 consists of 16 residues. The CDR3, as DNA: TGTGCCAGCAGCCAGACTAGCGGGAGGTCCGCCGGGGAGCTGTTTTCT. This translates into CASSQTSGRSAGELFS.